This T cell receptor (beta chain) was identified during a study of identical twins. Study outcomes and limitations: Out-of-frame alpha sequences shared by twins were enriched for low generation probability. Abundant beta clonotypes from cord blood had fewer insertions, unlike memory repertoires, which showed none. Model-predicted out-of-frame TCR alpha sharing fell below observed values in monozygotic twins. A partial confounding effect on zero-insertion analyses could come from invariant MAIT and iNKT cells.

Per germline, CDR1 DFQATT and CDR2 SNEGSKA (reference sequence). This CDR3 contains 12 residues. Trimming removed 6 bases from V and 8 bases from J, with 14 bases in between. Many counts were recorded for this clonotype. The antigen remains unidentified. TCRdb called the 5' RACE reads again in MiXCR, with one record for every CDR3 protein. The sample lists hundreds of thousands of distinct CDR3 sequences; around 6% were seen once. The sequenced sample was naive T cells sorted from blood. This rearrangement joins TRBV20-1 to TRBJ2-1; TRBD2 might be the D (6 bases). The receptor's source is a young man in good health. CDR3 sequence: CSAPGLGDEQFF. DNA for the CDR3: TGCAGTGCACCGGGACTGGGCGATGAGCAGTTCTTC.